Below, one T cell receptor (beta chain) is given with its context. What it binds is unknown. Per donor there was one draw, yielding a blood sample of 2.5 ml. Approximately 3,200 ng of total RNA went into each TCR library. TCRalpha along with TCRbeta cDNA was subjected to two nested PCRs lasting about 16 and 10 cycles. TCRdb reworked the 5' RACE reads into one entry per CDR3 protein, no DNA. The clone table shows roughly 200,000 distinct CDR3 sequences, with the ten largest holding 1.5% to 2%. The sample is drawn from a study of monozygotic twins with inflammatory bowel disease. Whole-study findings and limits: Clonotype sharing was lower in IBD patients than healthy twins, most markedly with disease activity.

This CDR3 region has 16 residues. The chain has TRBV12-3 or TRBV12-4 and TRBJ1-6; checking the TCRdb D call of TRBD1 is not possible without DNA. This receptor was identified in a human donor with ulcerative colitis or Crohn's disease, or a healthy co-twin of an affected twin (not recorded which). The sample comprised blood. This CDR3 reads CASTPPGGIRNSPLHF.